This T cell receptor (beta chain) was sequenced for a study of T cells in Graves' hyperthyroidism and ophthalmopathy. General study points: Ophthalmopathy and stable hyperthyroidism were separated by a 13 V-J model.

This CDR3 contains 13 residues. V shed 3 bases and J shed 5 bases, with 10 bases lying between them. Germline CDR1 SGHTA, CDR2 FQGNSA. It was RNA transcripts that yielded the amplified TCR beta CDR3 regions. A first-round RT-PCR of the TCR CDR3 used the HTBI primer set. TCRdb processed the multiplex PCR reads anew with MiXCR; each CDR3 protein has one entry. The sample lists 500,000 to 650,000 distinct CDR3 sequences, 17% seen once, with roughly 15% in the top ten. This clonotype has a count of ten or more. Antigen unknown. Not enrolled were patients with uncontrolled infection, other autoimmune disease, pregnancy or lactation. On the basis of clinical symptoms, serum thyroxine and TRAb, thyroid ultrasound and orbital computed tomography, diagnoses were made. The PBMCs were taken from approximately 9.7 ml of fresh peripheral blood.

The sequence derives from a young woman with Graves' ophthalmopathy. The genes are TRBV7-2 and TRBJ2-5; perhaps D is TRBD1 or TRBD2 (6 bases each). The sequencing sample was made of blood. CDR3 protein: CASSFRGPETQYF. CDR3 nucleotides: TGTGCCAGCAGCTTTCGGGGGCCCGAGACCCAGTACTTC.